The count of the clone carrying this TCR beta chain is one. Its antigen remains unidentified. The data originate from a study of cytomegalovirus exposure and HLA in healthy donors. General study points: Accurate HLA-A and HLA-B prediction from TCR beta sequences was reported for most subjects. A likely sequencing artifact accounted for one observed cluster of highly shared sequence variants. Among TCR beta chains, those listed as cytomegalovirus-associated numbered roughly 150.

Germline V gene sequence: CDR1 SEHNR, CDR2 FQNEAQ (reference sequence). Trimming removed 0 bases at V and 6 bases at J, with 15 bases between. The CDR3 has 16 amino acids. With 60 Vbeta and 13 Jbeta primers, the PCR was carried out. The data were produced by immunoSEQ multiplex PCR, yet TCRdb's version contains in-frame clones alone and is incomplete. The sample lists more than 200,000 clones; over 65% were seen once. V usage is TRBV7-9 and J usage is TRBJ2-1, with TRBD2 as a possible D gene (6 bases). This sequence was found in a human donor in good health. Sequencing input: PBMCs. The CDR3 coding sequence is TGTGCCAGCAGCTTAGCAGTAGCGGTGGGGCTCAATGAGCAGTTCTTC. It is translated as CASSLAVAVGLNEQFF.